This entry lists 28 T cell receptor beta chains sequenced from one sample in a study of blood T cell repertoires in COVID-19. Sequenced by immunoSEQ multiplex PCR; TCRdb stores in-frame clones only, minus some. The table lists a few hundred thousand clones, around nine tenths of them singletons. Sequenced: peripheral blood. The receptors come from a woman under 40 with COVID-19, enrolled during active disease.

The chain uses TRBV3-1 (or the pseudogene TRBV3-2) and TRBJ1-1; D is undetermined. Germline V lookup: CDR1 LGHDT, CDR2 YNNKEL (reference sequence). V was shortened by 4 bases and J by 0 bases, with 6 bases between the two germline ends. CDR3 length: 13 amino acids. CDR3 DNA: TGTGCCAGCAGCCGCGGGATGAACACTGAAGCTTTCTTT. It codes for CASSRGMNTEAFF.

The CDR3 region has the DNA TGTGCCAGCAGGGTACAGGGGTTAAACTATGGCTACACCTTC. Translation: CASRVQGLNYGYTF. The chain has TRBV28 and TRBJ1-2; 7 nucleotides line up with TRBD1. Germline CDR1 reads MDHEN; CDR2 reads SYDVKM. With 6 bases clipped from V and 2 bases from J, the junction kept 6 bases outside the gene matches. CDR3 length: 14 amino acids.

A single count supports this clone. V usage is TRBV14 and J usage is TRBJ1-1; the match to TRBD1 covers 7 bases. There are 12 residues in the CDR3. V shed 5 bases and J 6 bases; nucleotides not matched to a gene: 3. Germline loops: CDR1 SGHDN, CDR2 FVKESK. CDR3 nucleotides: TGTGCCAGCAGCGCGGGACAGCCTGAAGCTTTCTTT. This gives the protein CASSAGQPEAFF.

The chain employs TRBV25-1 and TRBJ1-6; D uncertain. In germline, CDR1 is MGHDK, CDR2 SYGVNS. V lost 1 base, J lost 11 bases, and 9 bases lay in between. CDR3 length: 13 residues. CDR3 bases: TGTGCCAGCAGTGAATTTGGCAATACACCCCTCCACTTT. Translation: CASSEFGNTPLHF.

The chain combines TRBV6-6 with TRBJ1-1, with D tentatively TRBD1 (5 bases). Germline values: CDR1 MNHNY, CDR2 SVGAGI (reference sequence). Trimming pared 0 bases from V and 4 bases from J, leaving 9 bases between. This CDR3 is built from 14 residues. The CDR3 sequence is CASSYSLGVTEAFF. CDR3 nucleotide sequence: TGTGCCAGCAGTTACTCGTTAGGGGTCACTGAAGCTTTCTTT.

The genes are TRBV3-1 (or the pseudogene TRBV3-2) and TRBJ2-2; D remains ambiguous. The CDR3 loop spans 13 amino acids. Trimming cost V 7 bases and J 4 bases, with 10 bases left between them. Germline lookup yields CDR1 LGHDT and CDR2 YNNKEL (reference sequence). For the CDR3, the DNA is TGTGCCAGCAACTGGAGAGGCACCGGGGAGCTGTTTTTT. Encoded protein: CASNWRGTGELFF.

The gene calls are TRBV29-1 and TRBJ2-2, with 8 bases aligning to TRBD1. The CDR3 consists of 15 residues. CDR1 is SQVTM and CDR2 is ANQGSEA in the germline V gene. V trimming: 6 bases; J trimming: 2 bases; junction bases outside the gene matches: 8. The CDR3 DNA reads TGCAGCGTCGGCGGACAGGGAGCCAACACCGGGGAGCTGTTTTTT. Amino acid sequence: CSVGGQGANTGELFF.

The rearrangement joins TRBV2 to TRBJ1-5, with a weak D call TRBD1 (6 bases). In germline, CDR1 is SNHLY, CDR2 FYNNEI. V lost 4 bases to trimming and J lost 7 bases, with 11 bases between them. This CDR3 has 13 amino acids. The CDR3 coding sequence is TGTGCCAGCAGTGGAACAGGGCTGCAGCCCCAGCATTTT. Protein: CASSGTGLQPQHF.

This sequence joins TRBV9 and TRBJ2-2; the D gene is possibly TRBD1 (5 bases). Trimming left V 2 bases short and J 8 bases short, with 13 bases between. The CDR3 consists of 14 residues. Germline CDR1 reads SGDLS; CDR2 reads YYNGEE. The CDR3 DNA reads TGTGCCAGCAGCGTTCGTTGGGGCGAAGGGGAGCTGTTTTTT. It yields the protein CASSVRWGEGELFF.

V gene TRBV3-1 (or the pseudogene TRBV3-2) combines with J gene TRBJ1-6; 7 bases are shared with TRBD1. The trim removed 4 bases at V and 10 bases at J, leaving 7 bases unmatched. This CDR3 comprises 14 residues. Germline loops: CDR1 LGHDT, CDR2 YNNKEL (reference sequence). DNA of the CDR3: TGTGCCAGCAGCCTACAGGGGAACGGATCACCCCTCCACTTT. It codes for CASSLQGNGSPLHF.

The chain uses TRBV24-1 and TRBJ1-1; tentatively, D is TRBD1 (6 bases). V was trimmed by 7 bases and J by 5 bases, leaving 7 bases between them. CDR3 length: 11 residues. Germline loops: CDR1 KGHDR, CDR2 SFDVKD. CDR3 sequence reads: CATRQGTEAFF. CDR3 nucleotides: TGTGCCACCAGACAGGGAACTGAAGCTTTCTTT.

The gene calls are TRBV10-1 and TRBJ2-5; D possibly corresponds to TRBD2 (7 bases). The CDR3 spans 15 residues. The V gene lost 6 bases and the J gene lost 0 bases, with 14 bases spanning the gap. Per the germline V gene, CDR1 is WNHNN and CDR2 is SYGVQD (reference sequence). Written as DNA, the CDR3 is TGCGCCAGCAGCCTGTCGGGGGGCTACCAAGAGACCCAGTACTTC. Translation: CASSLSGGYQETQYF.

The chain is built from TRBV18 and TRBJ2-1; D might be TRBD2 (6 bases). The CDR3 is made up of 11 amino acids. Deletions cut 10 bases from V and 8 bases from J, with 12 bases between. The V gene's germline CDR1 is KGHSH and CDR2 LQKENI. The CDR3 spells CATSRRDEQFF. CDR3 bases: TGTGCCACCTCTAGGAGGGATGAGCAGTTCTTC.

The V and J genes are TRBV18 and TRBJ2-7, with D perhaps matching TRBD1 (6 bases). Between the trimmed V and J ends, which lost 4 bases and 2 bases, there was a span of 18 bases. Germline assignment: CDR1 KGHSH and CDR2 LQKENI. This CDR3 is 16 amino acids long. CDR3 sequence (DNA): TGTGCCAGCTCACTACTACAGGGCTCTAATCCCTACGAGCAGTACTTC. Its translation is CASSLLQGSNPYEQYF.

This clone was picked up one time. The genes are TRBV28 and TRBJ2-7, with TRBD1 as a possible D gene (6 bases). V was trimmed by 7 bases and J by 1 base, leaving 14 bases between them. The CDR3 covers 14 residues. Germline V gene data show CDR1 as MDHEN and CDR2 as SYDVKM. The CDR3 sequence is CASNPRGHSYEQYF. DNA for the CDR3: TGTGCCAGCAACCCCCGGGGACATTCCTACGAGCAGTACTTC.

The rearrangement uses TRBV5-1 and TRBJ1-2, with 7 nucleotides matching TRBD1. Per germline, CDR1 SGHRS and CDR2 YFSETQ. The CDR3 sequence is 14 residues long. Trimming removed 0 bases from V and 8 bases from J; junction bases left unmatched: 7. As DNA, the CDR3 is TGCGCCAGCAGCTTGGACAGGGGTCAGTACGGCTACACCTTC. Translated: CASSLDRGQYGYTF.

The gene calls are TRBV7-2 and TRBJ2-1; 8 bases map to TRBD2. Trimming cost V 5 bases and J 2 bases; bases outside gene matches: 5. Germline V gives CDR1 SGHTA, CDR2 FQGNSA. The CDR3 sequence is 15 residues long. Here the CDR3 DNA reads TGTGCCAGCAGCCCCGACGGGGGGGCCTACAATGAGCAGTTCTTC. Translation: CASSPDGGAYNEQFF.

V and J are TRBV18 and TRBJ1-1; 7 positions agree with TRBD1. The CDR3 runs to 15 residues. V shed 4 bases, J shed 5 bases, and the junction held 10 bases outside the gene matches. CDR1 is KGHSH, CDR2 LQKENI, per germline. CDR3: CASSQFTGDWTEAFF. CDR3 nucleotides: TGTGCCAGCTCACAATTTACAGGGGATTGGACTGAAGCTTTCTTT.

J is TRBJ2-7 and V is TRBV6-2 or TRBV6-3, with 12 positions matching TRBD2. The V segment lost 9 bases and the J segment 2 bases; nucleotides outside the gene matches: 5. The V gene's germline CDR1 is MNHEY and CDR2 SVGEGT. The CDR3 contains 14 residues. The CDR3 nucleotides are TGTGCCAGTAGCCGGACTAGCGGGACCTACGAGCAGTACTTC. The encoded protein is CASSRTSGTYEQYF.

This chain links TRBV11-2 with TRBJ2-7; 11 nucleotides align to TRBD2. Germline CDR1 SGHAT, CDR2 FQNNGV. The ends lost 1 base at V and 6 bases at J; junction bases unmatched: 5. The CDR3 contains 15 residues. DNA for the CDR3: TGTGCCAGCAGCTTAGCTTTAGCGGGAGGGTTCGAGCAGTACTTC. It yields the protein CASSLALAGGFEQYF.

The CDR3 loop reads CASSLASYNEQFF. The CDR3 DNA reads TGTGCCAGCAGCTTAGCTAGCTACAATGAGCAGTTCTTC. This chain links TRBV7-2 with TRBJ2-1, with unresolved D. The CDR3 has 13 residues. Germline loops: CDR1 SGHTA, CDR2 FQGNSA. V lost 0 bases and J lost 3, with 3 bases in between. Based on the CDR3 plus reference TRBV7-2 and TRBJ2-1, the full variable domain is GAGVSQSPSNKVTEKGKDVELRCDPISGHTALYWYRQSLGQGLEFLIYFQGNSAPDKSGLPSDRFSAERTGGSVSTLTIQRTQQEDSAVYLCASSLASYNEQFFGPGTRLTVL.

The DNA for the CDR3 is TGCGCCAGCAGCGCGTTACAGGATCTCAACTATGGCTACACCTTC. Its protein is CASSALQDLNYGYTF. This sequence joins TRBV5-1 and TRBJ1-2, with D maybe TRBD1 (5 bases). Trimming shortened V by 4 bases and J by 2 bases, and 15 bases separated the two germline ends. CDR3 length: 15 amino acids. Germline V gene lookup returns CDR1 SGHRS and CDR2 YFSETQ.

This chain joins TRBV7-9 and TRBJ2-7; a weak D match, TRBD1 (5 bases). This CDR3 comprises 15 residues. With 5 bases removed from V and 2 bases from J, the gap between germline ends came to 16 bases. Per germline, CDR1 SEHNR and CDR2 FQNEAQ (reference sequence). Here the CDR3 reads CASSPLPGSAYEQYF. Written as DNA, the CDR3 is TGTGCCAGCAGCCCCCTGCCAGGGTCAGCCTACGAGCAGTACTTC.

V usage is TRBV29-1 and J usage is TRBJ1-1; no firm D call. The germline V and J ends were trimmed by 5 bases and 1 base, with 8 bases remaining between them. There are 12 residues in the CDR3. The germline V gene has CDR1 SQVTM and CDR2 ANQGSEA. Here the CDR3 reads CSVSMRNTEAFF. The CDR3, as DNA: TGCAGCGTTTCAATGCGGAACACTGAAGCTTTCTTT.

The chain employs TRBV5-6 and TRBJ2-1; 7 bases line up with TRBD1. The CDR3 covers 13 residues. Unmatched junction bases numbered 6, after V lost 5 bases and J lost 7 bases. Looked up from germline, CDR1 is SGHDT and CDR2 is YYEEEE. The CDR3 coding sequence is TGTGCCAGCAGGCCGACAGGGTGGAATGAGCAGTTCTTC. Translating gives CASRPTGWNEQFF. Full variable domain (outside the CDR3, taken from reference TRBV5-6 and TRBJ2-1): DAGVTQSPTHLIKTRGQQVTLRCSPKSGHDTVSWYQQALGQGPQFIFQYYEEEERQRGNFPDRFSGHQFPNYSSELNVNALLLGDSALYLCASRPTGWNEQFFGPGTRLTVL.

This chain connects TRBV19 to TRBJ2-1; the match to TRBD1 covers 7 bases. CDR3 length: 17 residues. Germline V CDR1 and CDR2: LNHDA, SQIVND (reference sequence). The ends lost 5 bases at V and 0 bases at J; junction bases unmatched: 10. Here the CDR3 DNA reads TGTGCCAGTAGTCCCTTTTCGACAGGGAGCTCCTACAATGAGCAGTTCTTC. Its protein product is CASSPFSTGSSYNEQFF.

The chain employs TRBV6-1 and TRBJ2-7, with 9 nucleotides matching TRBD2. This CDR3 comprises 15 residues. The germline V gene has CDR1 MNHNS and CDR2 SASEGT. The J segment lost 4 bases and the V segment lost 1 base, leaving 5 bases of the junction unmatched. CDR3 loop: CASSEETSGLYEQYF. CDR3 sequence (DNA): TGTGCCAGCAGTGAAGAGACTAGCGGATTGTACGAGCAGTACTTC.

The rearrangement joins TRBV5-4 to TRBJ2-7; TRBD2 matches 15 bases. Germline V gives CDR1 SGHNT, CDR2 YYREEE (reference sequence). J gave up 5 bases and V 4 bases, and 4 bases lay outside the gene matches. This CDR3 spans 15 amino acids. The CDR3 spells CASSRGLAGGDEQYF. The CDR3 region has the DNA TGTGCCAGCAGCCGGGGACTAGCGGGAGGCGACGAGCAGTACTTC.